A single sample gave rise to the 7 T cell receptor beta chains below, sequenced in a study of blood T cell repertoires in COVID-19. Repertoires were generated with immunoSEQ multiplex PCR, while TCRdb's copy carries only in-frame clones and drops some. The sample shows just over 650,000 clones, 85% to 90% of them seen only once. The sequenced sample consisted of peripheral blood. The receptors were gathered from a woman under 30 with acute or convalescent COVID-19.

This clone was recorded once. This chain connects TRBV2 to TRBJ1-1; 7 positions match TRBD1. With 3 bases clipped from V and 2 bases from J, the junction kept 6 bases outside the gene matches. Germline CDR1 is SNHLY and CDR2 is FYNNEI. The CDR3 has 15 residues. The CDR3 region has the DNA TGTGCCAGCAGTGATCGTCGACAGGGAAACACTGAAGCTTTCTTT. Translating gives CASSDRRQGNTEAFF.

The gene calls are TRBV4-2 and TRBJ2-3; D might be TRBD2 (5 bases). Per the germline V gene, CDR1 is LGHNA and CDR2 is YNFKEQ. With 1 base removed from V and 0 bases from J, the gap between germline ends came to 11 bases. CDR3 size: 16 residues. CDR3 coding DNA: TGTGCCAGCAGCCAAGGCCCTAGCACTAGCACAGATACGCAGTATTTT. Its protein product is CASSQGPSTSTDTQYF.

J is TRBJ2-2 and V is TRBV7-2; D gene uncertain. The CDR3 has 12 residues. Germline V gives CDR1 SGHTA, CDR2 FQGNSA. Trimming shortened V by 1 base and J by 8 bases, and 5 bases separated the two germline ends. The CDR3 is CASSLVRGELFF. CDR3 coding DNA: TGTGCCAGCAGCTTAGTGCGGGGGGAGCTGTTTTTT.

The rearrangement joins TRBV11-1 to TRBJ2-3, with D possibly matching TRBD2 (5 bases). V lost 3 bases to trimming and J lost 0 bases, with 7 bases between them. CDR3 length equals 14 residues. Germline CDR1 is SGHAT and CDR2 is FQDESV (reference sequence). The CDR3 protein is CASSFGESTDTQYF. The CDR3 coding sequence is TGTGCCAGCAGCTTCGGGGAAAGCACAGATACGCAGTATTTT.

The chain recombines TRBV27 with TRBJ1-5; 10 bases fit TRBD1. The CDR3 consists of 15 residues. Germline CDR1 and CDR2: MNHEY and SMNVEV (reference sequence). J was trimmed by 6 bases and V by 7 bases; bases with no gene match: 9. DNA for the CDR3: TGTGCCAGCAAAAATTTGGGACAGGGGACTCAGCCCCAGCATTTT. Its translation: CASKNLGQGTQPQHF.

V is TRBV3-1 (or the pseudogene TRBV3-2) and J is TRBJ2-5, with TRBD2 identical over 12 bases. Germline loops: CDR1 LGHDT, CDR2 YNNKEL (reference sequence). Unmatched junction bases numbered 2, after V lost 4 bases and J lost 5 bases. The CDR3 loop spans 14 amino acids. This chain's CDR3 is CASSRGLAGETQYF. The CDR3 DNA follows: TGTGCCAGCAGCCGTGGACTAGCGGGGGAGACCCAGTACTTC.

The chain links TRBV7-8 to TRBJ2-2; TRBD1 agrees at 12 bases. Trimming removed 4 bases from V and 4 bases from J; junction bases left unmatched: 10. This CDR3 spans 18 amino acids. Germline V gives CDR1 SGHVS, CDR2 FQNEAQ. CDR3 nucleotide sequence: TGTGCCAGCAGCTCAACACCCGGGACAGGGGGCGTCACCGGGGAGCTGTTTTTT. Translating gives CASSSTPGTGGVTGELFF.